One and the same sample provided the 25 T cell receptor beta chains below, sequenced in a study of T cells in narcolepsy. The repertoire was sequenced with immunoSEQ multiplex PCR; TCRdb's copy has only in-frame clones and lacks some. The sample lists tens of thousands of clones; approximately 81% were seen once. The sequenced sample consisted of memory (CD45RA-) CD4+ T cells from blood. Every receptor here comes from a human donor in good health.

V is TRBV6-1 and J is TRBJ1-6; a weak D match, TRBD1 (6 bases). This CDR3 has 15 amino acids. The germline V and J ends were trimmed by 3 bases and 7 bases, with 13 bases remaining between them. Germline V CDR1 and CDR2: MNHNS, SASEGT. Here the CDR3 reads CASSESGTRNSPLHF. The CDR3 DNA reads as TGTGCCAGCAGTGAGTCAGGGACAAGGAATTCACCCCTCCACTTT.

This clone was counted a few times. The genes are TRBV14 and TRBJ1-2; D unclear. There are 13 residues in the CDR3. CDR1 is SGHDN, CDR2 FVKESK, per germline. V lost 0 bases and J 5 bases, leaving 7 bases between the germline ends. The CDR3 bases are TGTGCCAGCAGCCAAGATTGGAGTTATGGCTACACCTTC. Translated: CASSQDWSYGYTF.

The chain is built from TRBV9 and TRBJ2-2, with TRBD1 matching over 8 bases. The V gene end was trimmed by 0 bases and the J gene end by 5 bases; junction bases not matched to a gene: 0. CDR1 and CDR2 (germline): SGDLS, YYNGEE. The CDR3 is made up of 14 amino acids. CDR3 in amino acids: CASSVGQGTGELFF. Here the CDR3 DNA reads TGTGCCAGCAGCGTAGGACAGGGGACCGGGGAGCTGTTTTTT.

The chain couples TRBV19 to TRBJ2-2; 7 bases are shared with TRBD1. Per germline, CDR1 LNHDA and CDR2 SQIVND (reference sequence). This CDR3 region has 14 residues. The trim removed 2 bases at V and 4 bases at J, leaving 1 base unmatched. CDR3 in DNA: TGTGCCAGTAGTATACAGGGGGTCACCGGGGAGCTGTTTTTT. Translated: CASSIQGVTGELFF.

The chain couples TRBV7-9 to TRBJ2-3; no definite D call. CDR1 SEHNR and CDR2 FQNEAQ come from the germline V gene (reference sequence). The germline V and J ends were trimmed by 4 bases and 5 bases, with 16 bases remaining between them. This CDR3 has 15 amino acids. The CDR3 DNA follows: TGTGCCAGCAGCTCAGGACGGGTAAAAGGAGATACGCAGTATTTT. It translates to CASSSGRVKGDTQYF.

The DNA of the CDR3 is TGCGCCAGCAGCTTGGACAGGGGGAACAATGAGCAGTTCTTC. Protein: CASSLDRGNNEQFF. The genes are TRBV5-1 and TRBJ2-1, with TRBD1 matching over 8 bases. Germline loops: CDR1 SGHRS, CDR2 YFSETQ. The CDR3 is 14 residues long. V was pared by 0 bases and J by 5 bases, with 1 base of the junction left unmatched.

The chain combines TRBV5-1 with TRBJ2-3; D may correspond to TRBD1 or TRBD2 (6 bases each). CDR1 and CDR2 from the germline V gene are SGHRS and YFSETQ. Trimming removed 0 bases from V and 1 base from J, with 9 bases in between. There are 15 residues in the CDR3. CDR3 sequence: CASSLEGGGTDTQYF. CDR3 DNA: TGCGCCAGCAGCTTGGAGGGGGGAGGCACAGATACGCAGTATTTT.

The chain links TRBV20-1 to TRBJ2-5; D ambiguous. Germline CDR1 reads DFQATT; CDR2 reads SNEGSKA (reference sequence). Trimming pared 7 bases from V and 4 bases from J, leaving 7 bases between. The CDR3 spans 10 residues. This CDR3 is CSVWGETQYF. The CDR3 nucleotides read TGCAGTGTTTGGGGAGAGACCCAGTACTTC.

This chain joins TRBV5-6 and TRBJ2-1; 10 bases match TRBD2. The length of the CDR3 is 17 residues. Trimming cost V 4 bases and J 4 bases; bases outside gene matches: 11. Germline-derived CDR1 and CDR2 are SGHDT and YYEEEE. In DNA form, the CDR3 reads TGTGCCAGCAGCCCTAAACTAGCGGGGTTACCGTACAATGAGCAGTTCTTC. Protein sequence: CASSPKLAGLPYNEQFF.

The genes are TRBV14 and TRBJ2-1; 10 bases agree with TRBD2. The CDR3 covers 15 residues. V shed 5 bases, J shed 6 bases, and the junction held 7 bases outside the gene matches. The germline V gene encodes CDR1 SGHDN and CDR2 FVKESK. CDR3 residues: CASSSTQRGGNEQFF. The CDR3 DNA reads as TGTGCCAGCAGCTCAACCCAGCGGGGGGGCAATGAGCAGTTCTTC.

The chain carries TRBV7-2 and TRBJ2-7; maybe TRBD1 (6 bases). In germline, CDR1 is SGHTA, CDR2 FQGNSA. V was cut by 3 bases and J by 3 bases, with 12 bases left in between. The CDR3 has 14 residues. This CDR3 is CASSLAQGRYEQYF. CDR3 coding DNA: TGTGCCAGCAGCTTGGCTCAGGGGCGCTACGAGCAGTACTTC.

This sequence joins TRBV6-1 and TRBJ2-3, with TRBD1 as a possible D gene (5 bases). This CDR3 has 17 amino acids. V gave up 2 bases and J gave up 0 bases, with 15 bases separating them. The V gene's germline CDR1 is MNHNS and CDR2 SASEGT. For the CDR3, the DNA is TGTGCCAGCAGTGAAATCCGGAAAACAGGTAGCACAGATACGCAGTATTTT. It yields the protein CASSEIRKTGSTDTQYF.

This rearrangement joins TRBV6-5 to TRBJ1-5; 8 bases are shared with TRBD1. Per germline, CDR1 MNHEY and CDR2 SVGAGI. With V trimmed by 6 bases and J by 5 bases, 9 bases remained unmatched. The CDR3 is 15 amino acids. CDR3 loop: CASRTTTGGDQPQHF. In nucleotides, the CDR3 is TGTGCCAGCAGAACGACTACAGGGGGGGATCAGCCCCAGCATTTT.

The chain couples TRBV6-5 to TRBJ1-1; 10 bases are a match to TRBD1. The CDR3 is 15 residues long. The J segment lost 5 bases and the V segment lost 0 bases, leaving 3 bases of the junction unmatched. Germline V gene sequence: CDR1 MNHEY, CDR2 SVGAGI. The CDR3 region is CASSYSGQGRTEAFF. In nucleotides, the CDR3 is TGTGCCAGCAGTTACTCGGGACAGGGGAGGACTGAAGCTTTCTTT.

The V gene is TRBV11-2, the J gene TRBJ1-2; D gene uncertain. The V end lost 5 bases, the J end lost 5 bases, and 9 bases lay between the germline ends. The CDR3 has 12 residues. Germline V gives CDR1 SGHAT, CDR2 FQNNGV. The CDR3 loop reads CASSGRTYGYTF. As DNA, the CDR3 is TGTGCCAGCAGCGGACGGACGTATGGCTACACCTTC.

V is TRBV7-3 and J is TRBJ1-1, with D hard to call. Germline CDR1 reads SGHTA; CDR2 reads FQGTGA. The germline V and J ends were trimmed by 0 bases and 1 base, with 6 bases remaining between them. The CDR3 runs 14 residues. CDR3 sequence (DNA): TGTGCCAGCAGCTTAACCCCCGGGAACACTGAAGCTTTCTTT. It translates to CASSLTPGNTEAFF.

The V call is TRBV6-5, the J call TRBJ2-7; D might be TRBD1 or TRBD2, each matching 5 bases. The CDR3 extends over 12 amino acids. V was cut by 8 bases and J by 4 bases, with 12 bases left in between. Germline V gives CDR1 MNHEY, CDR2 SVGAGI. CDR3 in amino acids: CASGGNRYEQYF. The CDR3 DNA follows: TGTGCCAGCGGGGGAAACCGATACGAGCAGTACTTC.

The chain combines TRBV29-1 with TRBJ1-5; D might be TRBD1 (5 bases). Per germline, CDR1 SQVTM and CDR2 ANQGSEA. The CDR3 covers 13 residues. V was trimmed by 4 bases and J by 5 bases, leaving 12 bases between them. CDR3 sequence (DNA): TGCAGCGTTGGATCTGGACACTATCAGCCCCAGCATTTT. Protein product: CSVGSGHYQPQHF.

V usage is TRBV10-2 and J usage is TRBJ2-3; D might be TRBD2 (6 bases). This CDR3 is 14 amino acids long. V was shortened by 3 bases and J by 4 bases, with 11 bases between the two germline ends. Germline V lookup: CDR1 WSHSY, CDR2 SAAADI. For the CDR3, the DNA is TGCGCCAGCAGTGATCGGGGGATATCAGATACGCAGTATTTT. This sequence encodes CASSDRGISDTQYF.

The rearrangement joins TRBV4-3 to TRBJ1-2, with 10 bases that match TRBD1. V dropped 1 base and J dropped 8; count of bases not matched to a gene: 4. The CDR3 spans 14 residues. Germline loops: CDR1 LGHNA, CDR2 YSLEER. This chain's CDR3 is CASSQGDRGRGYTF. DNA for the CDR3: TGCGCCAGCAGCCAAGGGGACAGGGGAAGAGGCTACACCTTC.

The V and J genes are TRBV7-2 and TRBJ2-5, with 12 bases aligning to TRBD1. V gave up 4 bases and J gave up 2 bases; unmatched junction bases: 2. The CDR3 has 15 amino acids. Germline values: CDR1 SGHTA, CDR2 FQGNSA. Here the CDR3 reads CASSWDRGQQETQYF. The CDR3 DNA reads TGTGCCAGCAGCTGGGACAGGGGGCAGCAAGAGACCCAGTACTTC.

The rearrangement uses TRBV5-8 and TRBJ2-1; 9 positions agree with TRBD2. The CDR3 sequence is 13 residues long. V shed 6 bases and J 7 bases; nucleotides not matched to a gene: 5. Looked up from germline, CDR1 is SGHTS and CDR2 is YDEGEE. DNA of the CDR3: TGTGCCAGCACTCTAGCGGGGTTGAATGAGCAGTTCTTC. Translating gives CASTLAGLNEQFF.

The V call is TRBV2, the J call TRBJ2-7; 9 bases are shared with TRBD2. V shed 9 bases and J 3 bases; nucleotides not matched to a gene: 3. Per germline, CDR1 SNHLY and CDR2 FYNNEI. The CDR3 contains 12 residues. The chain's CDR3 is CASGTSNYEQYF. The CDR3 DNA reads TGTGCCAGTGGGACTAGCAACTACGAGCAGTACTTC.

This clone appeared a few times. The genes are TRBV4-3 and TRBJ2-3, with TRBD2 identical over 10 bases. CDR1 is LGHNA and CDR2 is YSLEER in the germline V gene. The V segment lost 1 base and the J segment 8 bases; nucleotides outside the gene matches: 9. The CDR3 runs to 16 residues. CDR3 loop: CASSQGLAGQRGTQYF. The CDR3, as DNA: TGCGCCAGCAGCCAAGGACTAGCGGGTCAGCGGGGTACGCAGTATTTT.

The rearrangement joins TRBV10-1 to TRBJ2-5; 8 bases are shared with TRBD1. The CDR3 runs to 14 residues. Germline V gives CDR1 WNHNN, CDR2 SYGVQD (reference sequence). J was trimmed by 2 bases and V by 3 bases; bases with no gene match: 2. CDR3 sequence (DNA): TGCGCCAGCAGTGATGACAGGGGTCAAGAGACCCAGTACTTC. Amino acid sequence: CASSDDRGQETQYF.